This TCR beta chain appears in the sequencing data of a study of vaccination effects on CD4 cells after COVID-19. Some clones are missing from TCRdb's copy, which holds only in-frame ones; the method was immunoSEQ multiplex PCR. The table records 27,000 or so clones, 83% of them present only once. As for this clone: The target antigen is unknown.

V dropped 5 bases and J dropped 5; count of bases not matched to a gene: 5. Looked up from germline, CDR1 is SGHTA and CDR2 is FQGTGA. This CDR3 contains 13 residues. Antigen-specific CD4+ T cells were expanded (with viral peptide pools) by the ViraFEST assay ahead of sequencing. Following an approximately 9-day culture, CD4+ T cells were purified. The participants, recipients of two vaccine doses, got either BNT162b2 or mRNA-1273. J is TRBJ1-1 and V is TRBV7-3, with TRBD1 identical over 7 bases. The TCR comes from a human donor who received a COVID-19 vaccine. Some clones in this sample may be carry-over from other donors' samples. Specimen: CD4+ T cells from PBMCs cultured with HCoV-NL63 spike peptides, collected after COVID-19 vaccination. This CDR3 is CASSLTGSTEAFF. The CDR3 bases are TGTGCCAGCAGCCTGACAGGGTCAACTGAAGCTTTCTTT.